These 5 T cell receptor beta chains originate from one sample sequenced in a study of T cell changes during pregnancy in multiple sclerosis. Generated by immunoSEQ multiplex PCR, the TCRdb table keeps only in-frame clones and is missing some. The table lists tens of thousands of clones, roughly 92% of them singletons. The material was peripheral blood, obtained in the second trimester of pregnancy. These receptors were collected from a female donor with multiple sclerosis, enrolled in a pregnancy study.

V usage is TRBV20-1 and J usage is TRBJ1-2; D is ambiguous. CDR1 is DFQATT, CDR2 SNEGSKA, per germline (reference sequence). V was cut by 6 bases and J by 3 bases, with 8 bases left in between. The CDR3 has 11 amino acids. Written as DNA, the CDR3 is TGCAGTGCGAACGAGGACTATGGCTACACCTTC. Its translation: CSANEDYGYTF.

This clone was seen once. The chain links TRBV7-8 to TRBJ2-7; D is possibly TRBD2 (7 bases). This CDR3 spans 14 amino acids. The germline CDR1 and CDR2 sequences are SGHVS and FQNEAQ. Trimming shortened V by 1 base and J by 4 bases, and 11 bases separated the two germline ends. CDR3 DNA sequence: TGTGCCAGCAGCTTAGAAGGGGGGGGATACGAGCAGTACTTC. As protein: CASSLEGGGYEQYF.

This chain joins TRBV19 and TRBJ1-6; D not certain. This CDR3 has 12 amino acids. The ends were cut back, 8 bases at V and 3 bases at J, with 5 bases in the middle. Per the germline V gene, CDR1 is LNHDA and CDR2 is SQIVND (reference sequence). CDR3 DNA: TGTGCCAGTTCACACTATAATTCACCCCTCCACTTT. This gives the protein CASSHYNSPLHF.

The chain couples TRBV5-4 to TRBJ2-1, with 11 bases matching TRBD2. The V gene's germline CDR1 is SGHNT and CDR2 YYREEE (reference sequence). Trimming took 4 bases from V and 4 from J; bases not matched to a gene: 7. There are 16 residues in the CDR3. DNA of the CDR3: TGTGCCAGCAGCCTGCCGGGGACTAGCGGTTACAATGAGCAGTTCTTC. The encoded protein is CASSLPGTSGYNEQFF.

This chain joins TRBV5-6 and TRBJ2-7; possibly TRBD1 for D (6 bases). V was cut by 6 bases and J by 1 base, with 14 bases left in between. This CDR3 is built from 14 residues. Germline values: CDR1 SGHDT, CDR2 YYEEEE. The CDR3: CASKPTQGSYEQYF. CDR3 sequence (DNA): TGTGCCAGCAAACCGACGCAGGGGTCCTACGAGCAGTACTTC.